Shown below are 24 T cell receptor beta chains from a single sample sequenced in a study of regulatory T cells in long-lasting Graves disease. Time point indicated: persistent/refractory GD, antithyroid drugs over 5 years with positive TRAb. Isolated PBMC RNA provided the starting material for the TCR library. The TCR beta library used iRepertoire HTBI primers with Arm-PCR amplification of CDR3. TCRdb processed the multiplex PCR reads anew with MiXCR; each CDR3 protein has one entry. The sample contains almost 350,000 distinct CDR3 sequences, around 19% of which appear only once. The input for sequencing was peripheral blood mononuclear cells (PBMCs), taken when the disease was refractory, from a patient treated with antithyroid drugs. The receptor set was obtained from a female donor with Graves disease.

The gene calls are TRBV5-1 and TRBJ1-3; D gene uncertain. V lost 2 bases and J 4 bases, leaving 16 bases between the germline ends. This CDR3 comprises 16 residues. The V gene's germline CDR1 is SGHRS and CDR2 YFSETQ. The CDR3 DNA reads as TGCGCCAGCAGCTTCACCGCCGCGGCCAAGGGAAACACCATATATTTT. It translates to CASSFTAAAKGNTIYF.

About this clonotype itself: One junction end disagrees with the germline gene, perhaps due to a read error. The rearrangement joins TRBV28 to TRBJ2-5; unclear D gene. Germline values: CDR1 MDHEN, CDR2 SYDVKM. The CDR3 extends over 13 amino acids. The CDR3 nucleotides are TGTGCCAGCAGTTTATATTCGGACCCTACTTGGTTCTTC. Amino acid sequence: CASSLYSDPTWFF. Full variable domain (outside the CDR3, taken from reference TRBV28 and TRBJ2-5): DVKVTQSSRYLVKRTGEKVFLECVQDMDHENMFWYRQDPGLGLRLIYFSYDVKMKEKGDIPEGYSVSREKKERFSLILESASTNQTSMYLCASSLYSDPTWFFGPGTRLLVL.

Details on this clonotype: This may be a read error: a much more frequent sequence differs by one nucleotide. The chain links TRBV6-1 to TRBJ2-7; 8 bases are a match to TRBD1. Unmatched junction bases numbered 6, after V lost 8 bases and J lost 3 bases. Germline V CDR1 and CDR2: MNHNS, SASEGT. CDR3 length: 13 residues. CDR3 coding DNA: TGTGCCAGCGGGGCCGGGACAGGCTACGAGCAGTACTTC. Protein: CASGAGTGYEQYF.

This clonotype was observed at least ten times. This chain uses TRBV28 with TRBJ1-1; the D is unclear. V was trimmed by 2 bases and J by 5 bases, leaving 6 bases between them. The CDR3 is 12 amino acids. CDR1 and CDR2 from the germline V gene are MDHEN and SYDVKM. The CDR3 nucleotides are TGTGCCAGCAGTTTAGGTTGGACTGAAGCTTTCTTT. Its translation is CASSLGWTEAFF.

The chain carries TRBV15 and TRBJ2-7; TRBD1 might be the D (7 bases). The CDR3 sequence is 14 residues long. CDR1 LNHNV and CDR2 YYDKDF come from the germline V gene (reference sequence). V was trimmed by 0 bases and J by 2 bases, leaving 8 bases between them. The DNA of the CDR3 is TGTGCCACCAGCAGAGACAGGGGGGCCTACGAGCAGTACTTC. Translation: CATSRDRGAYEQYF.

This chain joins TRBV7-3 and TRBJ2-5; D is perhaps TRBD1 (6 bases). Trimming took off 3 bases at V and 4 bases at J, with 9 bases between the two ends. The CDR3 contains 13 residues. In germline, CDR1 is SGHTA, CDR2 FQGTGA. CDR3 in DNA: TGTGCCAGCAGCTTGGGGGCTTTAGAGACCCAGTACTTC. Its translation: CASSLGALETQYF.

The chain combines TRBV19 with TRBJ1-1; TRBD1 matches at 10 bases. CDR1 and CDR2 from the germline V gene are LNHDA and SQIVND (reference sequence). The J segment lost 11 bases and the V segment lost 3 bases, leaving 12 bases of the junction unmatched. CDR3 length: 15 amino acids. The CDR3 DNA reads as TGTGCCAGTAGTATTTGGGGGACAGGGGACCTGGGGGCTTTCTTT. Its translation is CASSIWGTGDLGAFF.

In its sample, this clonotype was seen many times. V is TRBV6-2 or TRBV6-3 and J is TRBJ1-2; D is unresolved. The V and J ends lost 2 bases and 8 bases respectively, with 12 bases between them. Germline V gives CDR1 MNHEY, CDR2 SVGEGT. This CDR3 region has 13 residues. CDR3 residues: CASSYGPAGGYTF. In DNA form, the CDR3 reads TGTGCCAGCAGTTACGGGCCTGCGGGGGGCTACACCTTC.

Concerning this clonotype: It may be a read error: a sequence one base away is much more abundant. This chain uses TRBV6-5 with TRBJ2-7; D unresolved. Germline V CDR1 and CDR2: MNHEY, SVGAGI. The V gene lost 2 bases and the J gene lost 5 bases, with 16 bases spanning the gap. The CDR3 spans 15 residues. The CDR3 nucleotides read TGTGCCAGCAGTTACGGATCCCGACCACGGAACGAGCAGTACTTC. The encoded protein is CASSYGSRPRNEQYF.

This clonotype was seen ten or more times. This rearrangement joins TRBV5-6 to TRBJ2-5; D not resolved. Germline CDR1 reads SGHDT; CDR2 reads YYEEEE. The length of the CDR3 is 15 residues. The ends were cut back, 5 bases at V and 2 bases at J, with 16 bases in the middle. For the CDR3, the DNA is TGTGCCAGCAGTTTATCGGGCCGCCGTCAAGAGACCCAGTACTTC. This gives the protein CASSLSGRRQETQYF.

The CDR3 bases are TGTGCCAGCAACGGAATCTTCGGACAGAATAATGGCTACACCTTC. As protein: CASNGIFGQNNGYTF. J is TRBJ1-2 and V is TRBV12-3 or TRBV12-4; a weak D match, TRBD1 (6 bases). V lost 7 bases to trimming and J lost 6 bases, with 21 bases between them. The CDR3 runs 15 residues.

This clonotype came up a few times. The chain recombines TRBV9 with TRBJ1-6; the D is unclear. V dropped 4 bases and J dropped 9 bases, with 20 bases sitting between them. Germline V CDR1 and CDR2: SGDLS, YYNGEE. This CDR3 spans 16 amino acids. The CDR3 DNA reads as TGTGCCAGCAGCCCAAACCGGGGAGGGAATCTTTCACCCCTCCACTTT. It translates to CASSPNRGGNLSPLHF.

The CDR3 coding sequence is TGTGCCAGCAGCTCACAAGACAGTCTTAACACTGAAGCTTTCTTT. Amino acids: CASSSQDSLNTEAFF. The rearrangement uses TRBV11-1 and TRBJ1-1; D may be TRBD1 (5 bases). There are 15 residues in the CDR3. Trimming removed 4 bases at V and 2 bases at J, with 14 bases between. Germline V CDR1 and CDR2: SGHAT, FQDESV (reference sequence).

Only a few counts were recorded for this clonotype. The rearrangement links TRBV5-1 to TRBJ2-7; TRBD1 might be the D (5 bases). Germline V CDR1 and CDR2: SGHRS, YFSETQ. V dropped 0 bases and J dropped 7 bases, with 29 bases sitting between them. The CDR3 is made up of 19 amino acids. The CDR3, as DNA: TGCGCCAGCAGCTTGGGGGGCGAGCTCGGGCAAGCCTTTTTAAGGGAGCAGTACTTC. It yields the protein CASSLGGELGQAFLREQYF.

This clonotype came up a few times. This sequence joins TRBV4-1 and TRBJ2-5, with D perhaps matching TRBD1 or TRBD2 (5 bases each). Germline values: CDR1 MGHRA, CDR2 YSYEKL. The CDR3 totals 15 residues. Trimming took off 3 bases at V and 2 bases at J, with 13 bases between the two ends. The CDR3 loop is CASSHDRDLQETQYF. CDR3 bases: TGCGCCAGCAGCCATGATAGGGACCTTCAAGAGACCCAGTACTTC.

This clonotype has more than one count but fewer than ten. V is TRBV4-1 and J is TRBJ1-4; no clear D gene. This CDR3 comprises 15 residues. V shed 1 base and J shed 4 bases, with 10 bases lying between them. CDR1 MGHRA and CDR2 YSYEKL come from the germline V gene. CDR3 sequence (DNA): TGCGCCAGCAGCCAAGTAAGCCAGCTTAATGAAAAACTGTTTTTT. Translation gives CASSQVSQLNEKLFF.

The sample holds a few counts of this clonotype. This sequence joins TRBV6-1 and TRBJ2-3; tentatively, D is TRBD2 (6 bases). The CDR3 sequence is 15 residues long. V was clipped by 5 bases and J by 0 bases, with 12 bases between them. Germline V CDR1 and CDR2: MNHNS, SASEGT. CDR3 sequence: CASSPSRGSTDTQYF. Written as DNA, the CDR3 is TGTGCCAGCAGTCCTTCCCGGGGGAGCACAGATACGCAGTATTTT.

This clonotype came up a few times. The rearrangement joins TRBV7-2 to TRBJ1-5; D is possibly TRBD1 (6 bases). The CDR3 has 15 amino acids. With 3 bases removed from V and 11 bases from J, the gap between germline ends came to 20 bases. Germline V gene sequence: CDR1 SGHTA, CDR2 FQGNSA. CDR3 sequence reads: CASSFGWDTGLAQHF. The CDR3 region has the DNA TGTGCCAGCAGCTTTGGCTGGGACACCGGATTAGCCCAGCATTTT.

This clonotype was seen repeatedly, ten times or more. The chain employs TRBV27 and TRBJ1-2; a possible D gene is TRBD1 (5 bases). The CDR3 loop spans 14 amino acids. Germline assignment: CDR1 MNHEY and CDR2 SMNVEV (reference sequence). Trimming shortened V by 0 bases and J by 2 bases, and 7 bases separated the two germline ends. The CDR3 bases are TGTGCCAGCAGTTTATCTAGGGGCAACTATGGCTACACCTTC. Its translation: CASSLSRGNYGYTF.

This clonotype has a count of ten or more. This chain links TRBV3-1 with TRBJ1-4; no definite D call. CDR1 and CDR2 from the germline V gene are LGHDT and YNNKEL (reference sequence). V shed 2 bases and J shed 7 bases, with 14 bases lying between them. This CDR3 spans 15 amino acids. The DNA of the CDR3 is TGTGCCAGCAGCCAATCAGCAGTGGGTTCTGAAAAACTGTTTTTT. It is translated as CASSQSAVGSEKLFF.

This clonotype was counted only a few times. This rearrangement joins TRBV11-2 to TRBJ1-3; D might be TRBD1 (6 bases). There are 15 residues in the CDR3. V was clipped by 4 bases and J by 0 bases, with 10 bases between them. CDR1 is SGHAT and CDR2 is FQNNGV in the germline V gene. This CDR3 is CASSSRGRSGNTIYF. CDR3 DNA sequence: TGTGCCAGCAGCTCCAGGGGACGCTCTGGAAACACCATATATTTT. Using reference TRBV11-2 and TRBJ1-3 for the parts outside the CDR3, the full variable domain is EAGVAQSPRYKIIEKRQSVAFWCNPISGHATLYWYQQILGQGPKLLIQFQNNGVVDDSQLPKDRFSAERLKGVDSTLKIQPAKLEDSAVYLCASSSRGRSGNTIYFGEGSWLTVV.

The rearrangement joins TRBV7-2 to TRBJ1-1; 8 positions match TRBD1. Germline-derived CDR1 and CDR2 are SGHTA and FQGNSA. V shed 6 bases, J shed 12 bases, and the junction held 9 bases outside the gene matches. The CDR3 covers 12 residues. CDR3 nucleotide sequence: TGTGCCAGCAGAAACGGACAGGGTCGGTCTTTCTTT. As protein: CASRNGQGRSFF.

The sample holds many counts of this clonotype. This chain links TRBV30 with TRBJ1-5; the D is unclear. This CDR3 is 13 amino acids long. The germline V and J ends were trimmed by 1 base and 3 bases, with 7 bases remaining between them. Germline CDR1 is GTSNPN and CDR2 is SVGIG (reference sequence). This CDR3 reads CAWSAGINQPQHF. In nucleotides, the CDR3 is TGTGCCTGGAGTGCCGGGATCAATCAGCCCCAGCATTTT. Full variable domain (outside the CDR3, taken from reference TRBV30 and TRBJ1-5): SQTIHQWPATLVQPVGSPLSLECTVEGTSNPNLYWYRQAAGRGLQLLFYSVGIGQISSEVPQNLSASRPQDRQFILSSKKLLLSDSGFYLCAWSAGINQPQHFGDGTRLSIL.

This clonotype appeared many times. CDR3 nucleotides: TGCAGTGCCCTGAGCCAGGGACGGAATGAAAAACTGTTTTTT. Protein sequence: CSALSQGRNEKLFF. The chain employs TRBV20-1 and TRBJ1-4; maybe TRBD1 (5 bases). V lost 6 bases and J lost 5, with 16 bases in between. The germline V gene has CDR1 DFQATT and CDR2 SNEGSKA (reference sequence). The CDR3 extends over 14 amino acids.